This TCR beta chain was profiled in a study of neurological immune-mediated disorders. TCRdb reprocessed the 5' RACE reads with MiXCR, giving one entry per CDR3 protein. The sample shows approximately 82,000 distinct CDR3 sequences, less than 15% of them seen only once. This clonotype has at least ten counts. The target antigen is unknown. General study findings and limits: The absence of shared CDR3 amino acid sequences among expanded clones across subjects suggests private repertoires in all groups. Multiple sclerosis was found to have the least TCR clonal expansion, below healthy controls, and HTLV-1-associated myelopathy the most.

Documented time point: longitudinal time-point 2. J lost 0 bases, V lost 6 bases, and 4 bases had no gene match. CDR1 is MNHEY, CDR2 SVGEGT, per germline. This CDR3 region has 14 residues. Sequencing input: PBMCs. This clonotype was sampled from a female donor with HTLV-1-associated myelopathy (HAM/TSP). The V and J genes are TRBV6-2 or TRBV6-3 and TRBJ2-7, with 8 bases identical to TRBD1. CDR3 region: CASRRTGSSYEQYF. The CDR3 DNA reads as TGTGCCAGCAGGCGGACAGGGTCCTCCTACGAGCAGTACTTC.